Presented here are 14 T cell receptor beta chains from one specimen sequenced in a study of blood T cell repertoires in COVID-19. Data came from immunoSEQ multiplex PCR; TCRdb stores just in-frame clones and leaves some out. Among around 140,000 clones listed, around nine tenths were seen once. Sequences were obtained from peripheral blood. The receptors shown here come from a woman in her fifties or sixties with acute or convalescent COVID-19.

This clone appeared once. The V call is TRBV19, the J call TRBJ1-2, with a tentative D call TRBD1 (6 bases). V dropped 10 bases and J dropped 8 bases, with 20 bases sitting between them. The germline gives CDR1 LNHDA, CDR2 SQIVND (reference sequence). CDR3 length: 13 amino acids. CDR3 protein: CATRTMGAMGYTF. DNA for the CDR3: TGTGCCACACGGACAATGGGGGCTATGGGCTACACCTTC.

This sequence joins TRBV7-9 and TRBJ1-2, with TRBD1 matching 9 bases. The CDR3 consists of 15 residues. Trimming took 4 bases from V and 1 from J; bases not matched to a gene: 4. The germline V gene encodes CDR1 SEHNR and CDR2 FQNEAQ (reference sequence). CDR3 in amino acids: CASSSGGQGNYGYTF. The CDR3 nucleotides are TGTGCCAGCAGCTCAGGGGGACAGGGTAACTATGGCTACACCTTC.

The chain couples TRBV7-3 to TRBJ2-2, with 12 bases matching TRBD2. The CDR3 is 16 residues long. V trimming: 5 bases; J trimming: 1 base; junction bases outside the gene matches: 2. Germline V gene lookup returns CDR1 SGHTA and CDR2 FQGTGA. The CDR3 DNA follows: TGTGCCAGCAGCCCGGGACTAGCGGGGAACACCGGGGAGCTGTTTTTT. Translated, it gives CASSPGLAGNTGELFF.

The V and J genes are TRBV14 and TRBJ1-1; D is perhaps TRBD1 (5 bases). V was trimmed by 4 bases and J by 8 bases, leaving 17 bases between them. Germline V gives CDR1 SGHDN, CDR2 FVKESK. CDR3 length: 14 amino acids. In nucleotides, the CDR3 is TGTGCCAGCAGCCGAAACGTAGGGGCGGGGGAAGCTTTCTTT. Residues: CASSRNVGAGEAFF. Filled out from reference TRBV14 and TRBJ1-1, the complete variable domain reads EAGVTQFPSHSVIEKGQTVTLRCDPISGHDNLYWYRRVMGKEIKFLLHFVKESKQDESGMPNNRFLAERTGGTYSTLKVQPAELEDSGVYFCASSRNVGAGEAFFGQGTRLTVV.

The CDR3: CASNILNQPQHF. In nucleotides, the CDR3 is TGTGCCAGCAACATCCTTAATCAGCCCCAGCATTTT. This chain connects TRBV6-5 to TRBJ1-5; no clear D. The germline V and J ends were trimmed by 7 bases and 4 bases, with 8 bases remaining between them. The CDR3 loop spans 12 amino acids. Germline CDR1 and CDR2: MNHEY and SVGAGI.

The J gene is TRBJ1-2, the V gene TRBV24-1; tentatively, D is TRBD1 (6 bases). Germline loops: CDR1 KGHDR, CDR2 SFDVKD. V lost 4 bases, J lost 8 bases, and 16 bases lay in between. CDR3 length equals 14 residues. The CDR3 sequence: CATSDQYNRDGYTF. The CDR3 DNA reads as TGTGCCACCAGTGACCAATATAACAGGGACGGCTACACCTTC.

J is TRBJ1-1 and V is TRBV4-1; a weak D match, TRBD1 (6 bases). Germline CDR1 is MGHRA and CDR2 is YSYEKL. V was clipped by 4 bases and J by 1 base, with 10 bases between them. The CDR3 is made up of 14 amino acids. The CDR3 region is CASSPTGTNTEAFF. The CDR3 nucleotides are TGCGCCAGCAGCCCGACAGGCACGAACACTGAAGCTTTCTTT.

In regard to this clone: One junction end disagrees with the germline gene, perhaps due to a read error. This sequence joins TRBV3-1 (or the pseudogene TRBV3-2) and TRBJ2-7; 8 bases agree with TRBD2. This CDR3 spans 14 amino acids. Germline values: CDR1 LGHDT, CDR2 YNNKEL (reference sequence). CDR3: CASSQGESGSLRNF. Here the CDR3 DNA reads TGTGCCAGCAGCCAAGGTGAAAGCGGGAGCCTCCGGAACTTC.

V gene TRBV11-2 combines with J gene TRBJ2-3; 11 bases map to TRBD2. V shed 7 bases, J shed 1 base, and the junction held 7 bases outside the gene matches. This CDR3 spans 16 amino acids. CDR1 and CDR2 from the germline V gene are SGHAT and FQNNGV. CDR3 sequence reads: CASTLTSGGRTDTQYF. The DNA of the CDR3 is TGTGCCAGCACCCTAACTAGCGGGGGACGCACAGATACGCAGTATTTT.

The genes are TRBV6-5 and TRBJ2-7, with TRBD1 matching 12 bases. Per the germline V gene, CDR1 is MNHEY and CDR2 is SVGAGI. Unmatched junction bases numbered 8, after V lost 7 bases and J lost 7 bases. The CDR3 contains 14 residues. In nucleotides, the CDR3 is TGTGCCAGCACTTCCGGGACAGGGGGCGAAGAGCAGTACTTC. It specifies CASTSGTGGEEQYF.

The chain has TRBV28 and TRBJ2-7; weak D call: TRBD1 (6 bases). This CDR3 region has 13 residues. The germline CDR1 and CDR2 sequences are MDHEN and SYDVKM. Between the trimmed V and J ends, which lost 7 bases and 1 base, there was a span of 11 bases. The CDR3 spells CASILQGSYEQYF. The CDR3 region has the DNA TGTGCCAGCATACTACAGGGTTCCTACGAGCAGTACTTC.

The CDR3: CASSKGMTGSYEQYF. CDR3 bases: TGTGCCAGCTCAAAAGGGATGACAGGTTCCTACGAGCAGTACTTC. This chain links TRBV18 with TRBJ2-7; maybe TRBD1 (6 bases). The CDR3 covers 15 residues. Germline-derived CDR1 and CDR2 are KGHSH and LQKENI. V gave up 5 bases and J gave up 1 base, with 15 bases separating them.

A few counts support this clone. The chain joins TRBV4-2 to TRBJ2-2; the match to TRBD2 covers 7 bases. There are 16 residues in the CDR3. Germline values: CDR1 LGHNA, CDR2 YNFKEQ. J lost 9 bases, V lost 0 bases, and 10 bases had no gene match. Here the CDR3 reads CASSQDRASGGRELFF. DNA for the CDR3: TGTGCCAGCAGCCAAGATAGGGCTAGCGGAGGCCGGGAGCTGTTTTTT.

V and J are TRBV7-2 and TRBJ1-1; no clear D. Germline V gives CDR1 SGHTA, CDR2 FQGNSA. V gave up 0 bases and J gave up 0 bases, with 8 bases separating them. The CDR3 length is 15 residues. The CDR3 sequence is CASSLAAVVNTEAFF. The CDR3, as DNA: TGTGCCAGCAGCTTAGCTGCGGTGGTGAACACTGAAGCTTTCTTT.